This T cell receptor beta chain was captured by sequencing in a study of tumor-infiltrating lymphocytes in primary liver carcinoma. This clonotype occurred many times. From approximately 550 ng of total RNA, TCR beta-specific cDNA was reverse-transcribed using a constant-region primer. Construction of TCR beta libraries relied on three successive nested multiplex PCR rounds employing slightly modified ARM-PCR. It was with TRBV1-TRBV30 forward primers and a C-beta reverse primer that the first two PCR rounds were run, at around 11 cycles each. TCRdb recomputed calls from the multiplex PCR reads with MiXCR, one row per CDR3 protein. This table has 310,000 or so distinct CDR3 sequences, about 61% appearing once. The CDR3 covers 17 residues. Germline assignment: CDR1 MNHEY and CDR2 SVGEGT. V shed 0 bases and J 4 bases; nucleotides not matched to a gene: 9. For blood RNA, unsorted whole blood served as the source, and germline DNA was extracted too.

The chain has TRBV6-2 or TRBV6-3 and TRBJ1-5; 7 positions match TRBD1. The receptor's source is a man aged 35 to 55 with primary liver carcinoma and hepatitis B virus infection. The sequenced material came from peripheral blood. The CDR3 DNA sequence: TGTGCCAGCAGTTACTCGATTAGATGGGACAGTAATCAGCCCCAGCATTTT. This translates into CASSYSIRWDSNQPQHF.